This T cell receptor beta chain was observed in a study of OX40 agonist ivuxolimab in advanced cancers. Study-wide context: People in dose escalation had one of these cancers: hepatocellular carcinoma, melanoma, renal cell or head and neck cancer. Partial responses occurred in three patients (one hepatocellular carcinoma, two cutaneous melanoma). General study points: The expanded peripheral T cells' antigen specificity was not determined.

Using immunoSEQ multiplex PCR, the repertoire was profiled, and TCRdb retains in-frame clones only, with some absent. The sample has almost 90,000 clones; more than 75% are singletons. Per the germline V gene, CDR1 is LNHDA and CDR2 is SQIVND (reference sequence). The V gene lost 2 bases and the J gene lost 0 bases, with 4 bases spanning the gap. The CDR3 contains 13 residues. Of note for this clone: Its antigen is currently unknown.

Here the sequenced sample was CD4+ or CD8+ T cells sorted from blood, taken in a trial of the OX40 agonist ivuxolimab. The source is an adult with an advanced solid tumor such as melanoma, head and neck, liver or kidney cancer. This rearrangement joins TRBV19 to TRBJ2-5; no firm D call. DNA of the CDR3: TGTGCCAGTAGTATAAGTCACCAAGAGACCCAGTACTTC. It encodes CASSISHQETQYF.